This entry is about one TCR beta chain. No antigen is known for it. V was pared by 5 bases and J by 0 bases, with 11 bases between. Per germline, CDR1 MNHNY and CDR2 SVGAGI (reference sequence). The CDR3 has 15 amino acids. This entry comes from a study of long-term antiretroviral therapy in people with HIV. The study's findings and limits: In samples taken after ART, diversity increased but remained below transplant donor control levels.

Treatment locations for all participants with HIV were in the United States. Sequencing used immunoSEQ v3.0 at survey level. TCRdb's table, derived via immunoSEQ multiplex PCR, lists solely in-frame clones and lacks some. The table lists 22,000 or so clones, about 80% of them singletons. The sequenced sample was unsorted PBMCs, obtained roughly 5.9 years after starting antiretroviral therapy. The receptor's source is a man aged 25 to 45 with HIV. The chain couples TRBV6-6 to TRBJ1-3; no firm D call. The CDR3 sequence: CASSDMTSSGNTIYF. The CDR3 bases are TGTGCCAGCAGTGACATGACCTCCTCTGGAAACACCATATATTTT.